The clone carrying this T cell receptor (beta chain) was seen many times. Its matching antigen is unknown. The record originates from a study of early T cells in non-severe SARS-CoV-2 infection. Study-wide background: Bulk RNA taken from unsorted whole blood was sequenced, leaving chains unpaired. Notes on the study in general: In VDJdb matching, anti-spike CD8 responses were favored while private and CD4 specificities went missing.

Unique molecular identifiers were affixed to single, distinct cDNA molecules. TCRdb processed the 5' RACE reads anew with MiXCR; each CDR3 protein has one entry. This repertoire shows around 46,000 distinct CDR3 sequences, around 5.6% found once; its top ten account for around 4.3%. V was shortened by 5 bases and J by 4 bases, with 23 bases between the two germline ends. This CDR3 is built from 17 residues. The V gene's germline CDR1 is SSHAT and CDR2 FNYEAQ (reference sequence). The receptor was isolated from an adult who was a healthcare worker with PCR-confirmed SARS-CoV-2 infection or an uninfected control (not recorded which). The V and J genes are TRBV7-7 and TRBJ1-1, with D perhaps matching TRBD1 (5 bases). Sequencing was carried out using whole blood. This CDR3 reads CASSRLSVGGLSTEAFF. CDR3 coding DNA: TGTGCCAGCAGCCGTCTTAGTGTGGGGGGTCTCAGCACTGAAGCTTTCTTT.